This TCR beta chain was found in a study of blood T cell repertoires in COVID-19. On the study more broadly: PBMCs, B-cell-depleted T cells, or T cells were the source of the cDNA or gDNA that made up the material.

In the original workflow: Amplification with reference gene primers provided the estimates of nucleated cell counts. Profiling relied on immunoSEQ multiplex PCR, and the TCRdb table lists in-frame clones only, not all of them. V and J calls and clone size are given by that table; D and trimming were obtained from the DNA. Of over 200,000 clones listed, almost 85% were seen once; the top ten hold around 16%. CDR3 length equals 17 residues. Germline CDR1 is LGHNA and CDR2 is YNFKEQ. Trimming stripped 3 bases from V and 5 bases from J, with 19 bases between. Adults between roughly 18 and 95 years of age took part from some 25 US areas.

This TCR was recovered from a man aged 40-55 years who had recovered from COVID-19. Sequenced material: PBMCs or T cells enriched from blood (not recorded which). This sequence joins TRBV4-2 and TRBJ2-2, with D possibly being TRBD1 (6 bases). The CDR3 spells CASSQAQGSYWTGELFF. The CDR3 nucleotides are TGTGCCAGCAGCCAGGCACAGGGAAGTTATTGGACCGGGGAGCTGTTTTTT.